The T cell receptor beta chain described here comes from a study of identical twins. The study's findings and limits: Carriage of fewer insertions was seen in abundant cord blood beta clonotypes, whereas memory repertoires showed none. The models gave estimates that fell short of the out-of-frame TCR alpha sharing seen in monozygotic twins.

cDNA carried unique molecular identifiers, and a universal primer site was added by template switching. TCRdb ran MiXCR on the 5' RACE reads and lists one entry per CDR3 protein. The data hold 500,000 to 700,000 distinct CDR3 sequences, with just over 7% observed a single time. In this sample, this clonotype turned up many times. Its antigen is still unknown. This same sample was also taken into another study, of yellow fever vaccine responses in identical twins. In that study: As reported, the vaccine T cell response of twins seemed partly convergent and partly personalized.

The sequence came from a woman between 18 and 29 years old in good health. The sample taken for sequencing was PBMCs.

The CDR3 region has the DNA TGCAGCGGTGGGGGAGGGATTAACACCGGGGAGCTGTTTTTT. This translates into CSGGGGINTGELFF. The V and J genes are TRBV29-1 and TRBJ2-2; 7 nucleotides align to TRBD2. The CDR3 sequence is 14 residues long. V gave up 7 bases and J gave up 2 bases; unmatched junction bases: 7. CDR1 SQVTM and CDR2 ANQGSEA come from the germline V gene.